The 7 T cell receptor beta chains presented below share a single source sample, sequenced in a study of T cell responses to AZD1222 COVID-19 vaccine. Libraries were prepared by immunoSEQ multiplex PCR; TCRdb keeps only in-frame clonotypes and omits some of them. This repertoire shows some 180,000 clones, about 89% found once; its top ten account for about 1.7%. Sequenced material: peripheral blood, taken 28 days after the second AZD1222 dose. The receptors derive from an adult who received the AZD1222 COVID-19 vaccine.

The chain joins TRBV9 to TRBJ2-2, with D perhaps matching TRBD1 (5 bases). The germline V gene encodes CDR1 SGDLS and CDR2 YYNGEE. The CDR3 spans 18 residues. Trimming stripped 0 bases from V and 2 bases from J, with 17 bases between. This chain's CDR3 is CASSVAPQGLDNTGELFF. The CDR3, as DNA: TGTGCCAGCAGCGTAGCTCCCCAGGGCCTAGATAACACCGGGGAGCTGTTTTTT.

This chain joins TRBV15 and TRBJ1-2, with 7 positions matching TRBD1. The V and J ends lost 1 base and 1 base, in that order; junction bases with no gene match: 12. The CDR3 is 18 amino acids. Germline V gives CDR1 LNHNV, CDR2 YYDKDF (reference sequence). CDR3 coding DNA: TGTGCCACCAGCAGAGGGTTATACGGGACAGTCAGTAACTATGGCTACACCTTC. Its protein product is CATSRGLYGTVSNYGYTF.

The rearrangement joins TRBV15 to TRBJ2-3; 12 bases match TRBD2. The V and J ends lost 1 base and 3 bases, in that order; junction bases with no gene match: 5. Germline values: CDR1 LNHNV, CDR2 YYDKDF (reference sequence). The CDR3 totals 17 residues. The CDR3 sequence: CATSRGAGTSGTDTQYF. The CDR3 DNA reads as TGTGCCACCAGCAGAGGGGCCGGGACTAGCGGGACAGATACGCAGTATTTT. The full variable domain, in which reference TRBV15 and TRBJ2-3 provide the parts outside the CDR3, is DAMVIQNPRYQVTQFGKPVTLSCSQTLNHNVMYWYQQKSSQAPKLLFHYYDKDFNNEADTPDNFQSRRPNTSFCFLDIRSPGLGDTAMYLCATSRGAGTSGTDTQYFGPGTRLTVL.

The rearrangement uses TRBV18 and TRBJ1-2; D is unclear. Looked up from germline, CDR1 is KGHSH and CDR2 is LQKENI. V gave up 8 bases and J gave up 1 base, with 20 bases separating them. There are 16 residues in the CDR3. The DNA of the CDR3 is TGTGCCAGCAAACGGGAGACCGACCCCATTAACTATGGCTACACCTTC. Translating it yields CASKRETDPINYGYTF.

A single count supports this clone. The chain uses TRBV7-2 and TRBJ2-7; 11 nucleotides line up with TRBD2. This CDR3 is 16 amino acids long. Germline CDR1 and CDR2: SGHTA and FQGNSA. The ends lost 3 bases at V and 2 bases at J; junction bases unmatched: 6. The CDR3 DNA follows: TGTGCCAGCAGCTTGTACGGGACTAGCGGCGCCTACGAGCAGTACTTC. It yields the protein CASSLYGTSGAYEQYF.

The gene calls are TRBV4-1 and TRBJ2-1, with 9 bases lining up with TRBD2. J lost 1 base, V lost 1 base, and 2 bases had no gene match. Per germline, CDR1 MGHRA and CDR2 YSYEKL. CDR3 size: 16 residues. This CDR3 is CASSQVRGGSYNEQFF. The CDR3 nucleotides are TGCGCCAGCAGCCAAGTGCGGGGGGGTTCCTACAATGAGCAGTTCTTC.

The rearrangement uses TRBV9 and TRBJ2-5; 7 bases map to TRBD2. This CDR3 has 13 residues. V trimming: 6 bases; J trimming: 5 bases; junction bases outside the gene matches: 7. Germline-derived CDR1 and CDR2 are SGDLS and YYNGEE. CDR3 protein: CASTGGGAETQYF. The CDR3, as DNA: TGTGCCAGCACGGGAGGAGGGGCGGAGACCCAGTACTTC.